The entry below gives a single T cell receptor beta chain sequence along with its context. The sample originates from a study of shared clonotypes between healthy human individuals. CD8 cells regarded as naive lacked CD45RO, were positively chosen for CCR7, and omitted terminally differentiated effector memory CD45RA+ cells. Trimming took 5 bases from V and 2 from J, leaving 16 bases between them. This CDR3 has 15 amino acids. Germline loops: CDR1 MDHEN, CDR2 SYDVKM. Genomic DNA per cell subset filled all wells of several immunoSEQ plates. Generated by immunoSEQ multiplex PCR, the TCRdb table keeps only in-frame clones and is missing some. The table shows about 2.2 million clones, with just over 90% occurring only once.

The gene calls are TRBV28 and TRBJ2-7; TRBD1 or TRBD2 may be the D gene (5 bases each). This TCR was sampled from a man aged 18 to 30 in good health. Some clones in this sample may be carry-over from other donors' samples. The sample taken for sequencing was naive CD8+ T cells from PBMCs. The CDR3 sequence: CASSPRDGLPYEQYF. CDR3 coding DNA: TGTGCCAGCAGTCCAAGGGACGGCTTGCCCTACGAGCAGTACTTC. Full variable domain (rest looked up from reference TRBV28 and TRBJ2-7): DVKVTQSSRYLVKRTGEKVFLECVQDMDHENMFWYRQDPGLGLRLIYFSYDVKMKEKGDIPEGYSVSREKKERFSLILESASTNQTSMYLCASSPRDGLPYEQYFGPGTRLTVT.